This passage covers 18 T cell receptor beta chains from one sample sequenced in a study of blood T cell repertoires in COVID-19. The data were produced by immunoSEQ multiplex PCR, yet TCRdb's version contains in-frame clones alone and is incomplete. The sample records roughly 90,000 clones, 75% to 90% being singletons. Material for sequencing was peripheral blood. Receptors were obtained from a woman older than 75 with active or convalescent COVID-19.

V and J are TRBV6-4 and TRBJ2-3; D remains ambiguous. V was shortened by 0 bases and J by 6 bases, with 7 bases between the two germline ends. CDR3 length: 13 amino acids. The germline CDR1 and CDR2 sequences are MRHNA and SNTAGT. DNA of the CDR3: TGTGCCAGCAGTGACTCGGTCAGGGATACGCAGTATTTT. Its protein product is CASSDSVRDTQYF.

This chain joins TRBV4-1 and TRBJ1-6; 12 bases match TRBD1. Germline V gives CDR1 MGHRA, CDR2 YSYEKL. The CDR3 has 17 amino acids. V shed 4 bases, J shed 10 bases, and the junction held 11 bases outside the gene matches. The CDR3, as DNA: TGCGCCAGCAGCCCCAAGAGGGGACAGGGGGCCAACTCACCCCTCCACTTT. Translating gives CASSPKRGQGANSPLHF.

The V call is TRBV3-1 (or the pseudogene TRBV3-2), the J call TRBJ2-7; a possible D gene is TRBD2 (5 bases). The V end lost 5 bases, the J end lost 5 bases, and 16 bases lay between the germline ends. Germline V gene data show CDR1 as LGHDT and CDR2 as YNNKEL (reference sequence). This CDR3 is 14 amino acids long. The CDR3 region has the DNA TGTGCCAGCAGCTCAACGTCGGGGTTCCACGAGCAGTACTTC. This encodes CASSSTSGFHEQYF.

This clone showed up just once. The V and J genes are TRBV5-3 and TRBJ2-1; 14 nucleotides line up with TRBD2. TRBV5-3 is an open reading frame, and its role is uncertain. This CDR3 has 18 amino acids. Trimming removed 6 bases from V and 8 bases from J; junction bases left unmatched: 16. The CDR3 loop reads CARTEFGLAGGPTYEQFF. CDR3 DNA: TGTGCCAGAACCGAATTTGGACTAGCGGGGGGTCCTACATATGAGCAGTTCTTC.

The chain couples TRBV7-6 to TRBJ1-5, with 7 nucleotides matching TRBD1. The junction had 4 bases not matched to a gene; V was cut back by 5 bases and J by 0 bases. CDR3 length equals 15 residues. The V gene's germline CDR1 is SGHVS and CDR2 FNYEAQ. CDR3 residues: CASSATGYSNQPQHF. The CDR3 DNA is TGTGCCAGCAGCGCGACAGGGTATAGCAATCAGCCCCAGCATTTT.

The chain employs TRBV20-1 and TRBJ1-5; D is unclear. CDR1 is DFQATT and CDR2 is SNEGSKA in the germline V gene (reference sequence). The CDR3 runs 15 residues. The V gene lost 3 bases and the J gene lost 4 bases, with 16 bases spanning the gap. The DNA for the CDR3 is TGCAGTGCTAGTCCCTGGCCGACACCAAATCAGCCCCAGCATTTT. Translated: CSASPWPTPNQPQHF.

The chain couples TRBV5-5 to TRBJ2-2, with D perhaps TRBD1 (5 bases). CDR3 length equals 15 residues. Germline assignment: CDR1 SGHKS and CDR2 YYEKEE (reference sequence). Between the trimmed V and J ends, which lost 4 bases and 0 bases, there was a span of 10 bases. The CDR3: CASSPLGANTGELFF. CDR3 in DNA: TGTGCCAGCAGCCCCCTAGGGGCGAACACCGGGGAGCTGTTTTTT. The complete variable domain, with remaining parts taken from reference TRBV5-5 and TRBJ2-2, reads DAGVTQSPTHLIKTRGQQVTLRCSPISGHKSVSWYQQVLGQGPQFIFQYYEKEERGRGNFPDRFSARQFPNYSSELNVNALLLGDSALYLCASSPLGANTGELFFGEGSRLTVL.

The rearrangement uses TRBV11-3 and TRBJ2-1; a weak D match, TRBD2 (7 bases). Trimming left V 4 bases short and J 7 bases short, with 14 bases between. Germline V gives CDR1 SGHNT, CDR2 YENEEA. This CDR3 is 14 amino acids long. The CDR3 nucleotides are TGTGCCAGCAGCTCCCACAGGGAGGGAAATGAGCAGTTCTTC. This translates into CASSSHREGNEQFF. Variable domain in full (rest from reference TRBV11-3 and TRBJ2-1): EAGVVQSPRYKIIEKKQPVAFWCNPISGHNTLYWYLQNLGQGPELLIRYENEEAVDDSQLPKDRFSAERLKGVDSTLKIQPAELGDSAVYLCASSSHREGNEQFFGPGTRLTVL.

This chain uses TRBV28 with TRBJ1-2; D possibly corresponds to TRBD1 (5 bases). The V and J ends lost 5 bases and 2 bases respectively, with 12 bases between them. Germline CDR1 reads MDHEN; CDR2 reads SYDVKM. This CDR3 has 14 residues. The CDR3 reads CASSGGGSNYGYTF. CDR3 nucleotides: TGTGCCAGCAGTGGGGGGGGTTCGAACTATGGCTACACCTTC.

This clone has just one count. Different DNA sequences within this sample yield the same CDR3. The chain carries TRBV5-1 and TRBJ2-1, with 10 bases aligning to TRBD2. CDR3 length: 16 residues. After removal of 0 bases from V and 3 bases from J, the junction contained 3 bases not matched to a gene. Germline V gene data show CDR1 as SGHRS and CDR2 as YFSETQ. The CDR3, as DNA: TGCGCCAGCAGCTTGGTCGGGACTAGCGACTACAATGAGCAGTTCTTC. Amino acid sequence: CASSLVGTSDYNEQFF.

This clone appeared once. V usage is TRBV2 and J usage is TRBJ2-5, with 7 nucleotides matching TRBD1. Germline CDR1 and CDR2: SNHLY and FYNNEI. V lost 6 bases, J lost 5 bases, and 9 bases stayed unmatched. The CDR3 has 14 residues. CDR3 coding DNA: TGTGCCAGCAGCCCCGGGACAGCCGTCGAGACCCAGTACTTC. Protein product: CASSPGTAVETQYF.

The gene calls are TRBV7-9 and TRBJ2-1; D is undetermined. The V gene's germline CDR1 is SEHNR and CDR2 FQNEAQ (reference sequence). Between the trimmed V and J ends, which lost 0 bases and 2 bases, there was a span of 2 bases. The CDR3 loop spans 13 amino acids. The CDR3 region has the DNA TGTGCCAGCAGCTTAGCCGCCTACAATGAGCAGTTCTTC. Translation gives CASSLAAYNEQFF.

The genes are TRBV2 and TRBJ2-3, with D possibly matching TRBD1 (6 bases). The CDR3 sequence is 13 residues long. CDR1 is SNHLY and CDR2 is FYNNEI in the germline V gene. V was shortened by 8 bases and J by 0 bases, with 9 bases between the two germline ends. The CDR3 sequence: CASDRPSTDTQYF. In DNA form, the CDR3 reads TGTGCCAGCGACAGGCCTAGCACAGATACGCAGTATTTT.

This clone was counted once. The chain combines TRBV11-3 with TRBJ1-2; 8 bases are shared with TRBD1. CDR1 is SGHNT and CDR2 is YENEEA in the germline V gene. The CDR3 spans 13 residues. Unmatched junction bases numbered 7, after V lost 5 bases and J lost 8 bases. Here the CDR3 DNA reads TGTGCCAGCAGCAGACAGGGGATTGGAGGCTACACCTTC. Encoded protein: CASSRQGIGGYTF.

DNA of the CDR3: TGTGCCAGCACAAAAAGTACGAGGGGGGGTACCAATGAGCAGTTCTTC. It encodes CASTKSTRGGTNEQFF. The chain has TRBV11-2 and TRBJ2-1; D possibly corresponds to TRBD2 (7 bases). Trimming stripped 7 bases from V and 6 bases from J, with 22 bases between. The germline CDR1 and CDR2 sequences are SGHAT and FQNNGV. The CDR3 runs 16 residues. The complete variable domain, with remaining parts taken from reference TRBV11-2 and TRBJ2-1, reads EAGVAQSPRYKIIEKRQSVAFWCNPISGHATLYWYQQILGQGPKLLIQFQNNGVVDDSQLPKDRFSAERLKGVDSTLKIQPAKLEDSAVYLCASTKSTRGGTNEQFFGPGTRLTVL.

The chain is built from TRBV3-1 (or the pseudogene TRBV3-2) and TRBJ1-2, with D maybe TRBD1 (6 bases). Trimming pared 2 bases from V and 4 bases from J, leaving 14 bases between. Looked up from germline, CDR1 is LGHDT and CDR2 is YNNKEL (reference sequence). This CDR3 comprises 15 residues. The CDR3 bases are TGTGCCAGCAGCCAATACGGGGGGCTTAGCTATGGCTACACCTTC. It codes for CASSQYGGLSYGYTF.

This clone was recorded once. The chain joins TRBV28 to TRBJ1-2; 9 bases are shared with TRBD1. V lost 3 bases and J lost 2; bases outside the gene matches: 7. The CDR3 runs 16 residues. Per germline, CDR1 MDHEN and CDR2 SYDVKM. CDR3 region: CASSLTGGWGNYGYTF. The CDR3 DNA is TGTGCCAGCAGTTTGACAGGGGGTTGGGGGAACTATGGCTACACCTTC.

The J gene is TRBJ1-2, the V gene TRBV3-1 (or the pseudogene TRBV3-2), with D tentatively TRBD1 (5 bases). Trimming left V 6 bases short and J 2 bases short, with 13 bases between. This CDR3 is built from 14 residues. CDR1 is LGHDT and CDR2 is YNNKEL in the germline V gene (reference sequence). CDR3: CASSRRGGNYGYTF. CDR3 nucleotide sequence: TGTGCCAGCAGTCGAAGGGGAGGAAACTATGGCTACACCTTC.